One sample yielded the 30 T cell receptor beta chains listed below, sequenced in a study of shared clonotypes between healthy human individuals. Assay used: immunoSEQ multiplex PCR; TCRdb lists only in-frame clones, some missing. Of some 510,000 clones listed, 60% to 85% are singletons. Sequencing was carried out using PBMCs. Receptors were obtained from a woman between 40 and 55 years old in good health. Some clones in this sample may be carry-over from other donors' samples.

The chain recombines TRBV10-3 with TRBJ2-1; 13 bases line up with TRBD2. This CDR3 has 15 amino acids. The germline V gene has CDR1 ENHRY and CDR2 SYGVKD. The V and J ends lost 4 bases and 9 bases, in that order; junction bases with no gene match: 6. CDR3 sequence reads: CAISVGLAGAGEQFF. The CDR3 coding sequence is TGTGCCATCAGTGTTGGACTAGCGGGAGCGGGTGAGCAGTTCTTC.

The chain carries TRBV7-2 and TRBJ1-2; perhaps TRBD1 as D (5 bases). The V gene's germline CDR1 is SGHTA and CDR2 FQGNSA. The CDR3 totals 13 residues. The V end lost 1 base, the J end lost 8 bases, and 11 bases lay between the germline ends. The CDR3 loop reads CASSLEGTGGYTF. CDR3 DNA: TGTGCCAGCAGCTTAGAAGGGACGGGAGGCTACACCTTC. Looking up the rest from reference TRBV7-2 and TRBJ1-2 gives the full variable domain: GAGVSQSPSNKVTEKGKDVELRCDPISGHTALYWYRQSLGQGLEFLIYFQGNSAPDKSGLPSDRFSAERTGGSVSTLTIQRTQQEDSAVYLCASSLEGTGGYTFGSGTRLTVV.

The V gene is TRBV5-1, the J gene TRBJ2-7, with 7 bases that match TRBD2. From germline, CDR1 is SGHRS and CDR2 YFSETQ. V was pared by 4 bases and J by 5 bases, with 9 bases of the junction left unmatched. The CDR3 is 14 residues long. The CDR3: CASSDPGGADEQYF. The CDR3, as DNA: TGCGCCAGCAGCGACCCGGGGGGTGCGGACGAGCAGTACTTC.

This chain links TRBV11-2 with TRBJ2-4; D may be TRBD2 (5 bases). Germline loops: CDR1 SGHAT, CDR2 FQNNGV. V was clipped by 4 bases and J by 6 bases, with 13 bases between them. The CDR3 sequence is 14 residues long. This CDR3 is CASSYGGSLNIQYF. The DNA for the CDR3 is TGTGCCAGCAGCTACGGAGGTTCTCTAAACATTCAGTACTTC. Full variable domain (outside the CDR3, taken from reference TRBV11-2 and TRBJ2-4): EAGVAQSPRYKIIEKRQSVAFWCNPISGHATLYWYQQILGQGPKLLIQFQNNGVVDDSQLPKDRFSAERLKGVDSTLKIQPAKLEDSAVYLCASSYGGSLNIQYFGAGTRLSVL.

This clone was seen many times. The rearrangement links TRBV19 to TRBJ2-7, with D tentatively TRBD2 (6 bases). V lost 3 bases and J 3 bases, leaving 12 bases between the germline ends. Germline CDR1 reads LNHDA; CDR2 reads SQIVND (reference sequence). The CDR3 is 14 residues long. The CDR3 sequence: CASSITSRFYEQYF. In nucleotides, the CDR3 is TGTGCCAGTAGTATTACTAGCCGCTTCTACGAGCAGTACTTC.

The CDR3 nucleotides are TGTGCCAGCAGCCAGGATCTAGCGGGAGATACGCAGTATTTT. Protein: CASSQDLAGDTQYF. The genes are TRBV9 and TRBJ2-3, with 8 bases fitting TRBD2. The trim removed 4 bases at V and 5 bases at J, leaving 6 bases unmatched. The CDR3 is 14 amino acids. Germline values: CDR1 SGDLS, CDR2 YYNGEE.

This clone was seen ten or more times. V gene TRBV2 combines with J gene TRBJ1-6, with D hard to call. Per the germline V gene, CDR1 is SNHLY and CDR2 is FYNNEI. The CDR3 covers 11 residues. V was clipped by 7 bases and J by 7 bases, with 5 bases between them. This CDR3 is CASTGNSPLHF. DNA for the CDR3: TGTGCCAGCACGGGAAATTCACCCCTCCACTTT.

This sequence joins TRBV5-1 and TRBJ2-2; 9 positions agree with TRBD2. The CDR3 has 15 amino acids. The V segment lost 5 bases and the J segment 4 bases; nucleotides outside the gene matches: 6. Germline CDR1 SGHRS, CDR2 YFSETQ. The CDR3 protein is CASRLGTSLTGELFF. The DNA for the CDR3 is TGCGCCAGCAGATTAGGGACTAGCCTCACCGGGGAGCTGTTTTTT.

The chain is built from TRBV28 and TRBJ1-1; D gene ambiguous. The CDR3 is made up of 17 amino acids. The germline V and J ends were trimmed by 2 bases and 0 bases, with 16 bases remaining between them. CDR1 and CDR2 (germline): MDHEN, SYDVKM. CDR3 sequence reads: CASSLNGRIGMNTEAFF. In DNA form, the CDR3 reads TGTGCCAGCAGTTTAAATGGCAGGATAGGGATGAACACTGAAGCTTTCTTT.

The CDR3, as DNA: TGTGCCAGCAGCCCCCGTCGAAATGAGCAGTTCTTC. Amino acids: CASSPRRNEQFF. V usage is TRBV5-4 and J usage is TRBJ2-1; D is undetermined. Trimming cost V 4 bases and J 7 bases, with 9 bases left between them. CDR3 length: 12 residues. Per the germline V gene, CDR1 is SGHNT and CDR2 is YYREEE (reference sequence). Looking up the rest from reference TRBV5-4 and TRBJ2-1 gives the full variable domain: ETGVTQSPTHLIKTRGQQVTLRCSSQSGHNTVSWYQQALGQGPQFIFQYYREEENGRGNFPPRFSGLQFPNYSSELNVNALELDDSALYLCASSPRRNEQFFGPGTRLTVL.

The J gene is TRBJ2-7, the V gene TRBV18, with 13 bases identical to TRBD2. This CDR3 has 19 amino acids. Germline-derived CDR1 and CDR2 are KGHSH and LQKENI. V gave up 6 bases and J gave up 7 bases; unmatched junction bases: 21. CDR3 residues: CASSPNARTSGSNLGEQYF. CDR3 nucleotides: TGTGCCAGCTCCCCGAACGCCAGGACTAGCGGGAGTAACCTGGGGGAGCAGTACTTC. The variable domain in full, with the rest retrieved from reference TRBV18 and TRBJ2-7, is NAGVMQNPRHLVRRRGQEARLRCSPMKGHSHVYWYRQLPEEGLKFMVYLQKENIIDESGMPKERFSAEFPKEGPSILRIQQVVRGDSAAYFCASSPNARTSGSNLGEQYFGPGTRLTVT.

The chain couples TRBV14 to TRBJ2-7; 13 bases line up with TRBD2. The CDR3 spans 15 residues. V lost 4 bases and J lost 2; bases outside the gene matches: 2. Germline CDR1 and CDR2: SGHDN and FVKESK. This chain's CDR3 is CASSRGTSGTYEQYF. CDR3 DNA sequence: TGTGCCAGCAGCCGAGGGACTAGCGGGACCTACGAGCAGTACTTC.

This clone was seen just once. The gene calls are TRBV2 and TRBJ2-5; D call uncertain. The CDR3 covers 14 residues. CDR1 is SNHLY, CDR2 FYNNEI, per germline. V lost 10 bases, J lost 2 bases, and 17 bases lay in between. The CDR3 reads CATALDEAQETQYF. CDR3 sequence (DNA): TGTGCCACCGCCCTGGACGAGGCTCAAGAGACCCAGTACTTC.

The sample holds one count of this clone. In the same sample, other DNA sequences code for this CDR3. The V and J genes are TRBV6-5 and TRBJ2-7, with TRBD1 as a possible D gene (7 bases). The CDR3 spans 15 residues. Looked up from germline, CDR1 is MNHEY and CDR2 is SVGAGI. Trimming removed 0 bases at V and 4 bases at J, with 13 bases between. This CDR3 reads CASSYSPQGGYEQYF. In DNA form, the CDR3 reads TGTGCCAGCAGTTACTCCCCGCAGGGGGGTTACGAGCAGTACTTC.

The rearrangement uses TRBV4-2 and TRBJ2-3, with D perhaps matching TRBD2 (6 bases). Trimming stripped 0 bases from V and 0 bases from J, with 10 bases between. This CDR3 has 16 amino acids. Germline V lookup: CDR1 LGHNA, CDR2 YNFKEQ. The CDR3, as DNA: TGTGCCAGCAGCCAAGATGGAGGGACTAGCACAGATACGCAGTATTTT. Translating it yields CASSQDGGTSTDTQYF.

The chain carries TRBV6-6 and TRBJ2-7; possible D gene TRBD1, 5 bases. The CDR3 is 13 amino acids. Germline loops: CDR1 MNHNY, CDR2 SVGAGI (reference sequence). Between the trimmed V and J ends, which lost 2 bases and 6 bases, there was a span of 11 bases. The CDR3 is CASSYPGYGEQYF. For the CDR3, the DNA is TGTGCCAGCAGTTACCCAGGGTACGGCGAGCAGTACTTC.

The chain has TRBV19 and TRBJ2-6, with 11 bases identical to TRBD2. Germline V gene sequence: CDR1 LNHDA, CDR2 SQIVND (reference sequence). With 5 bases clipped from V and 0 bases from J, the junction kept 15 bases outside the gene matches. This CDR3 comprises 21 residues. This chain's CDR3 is CASSPGSSGGIAFSGANVLTF. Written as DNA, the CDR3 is TGTGCCAGTAGTCCTGGTTCTAGCGGGGGGATTGCCTTCTCTGGGGCCAACGTCCTGACTTTC. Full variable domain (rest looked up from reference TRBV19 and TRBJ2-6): DGGITQSPKYLFRKEGQNVTLSCEQNLNHDAMYWYRQDPGQGLRLIYYSQIVNDFQKGDIAEGYSVSREKKESFPLTVTSAQKNPTAFYLCASSPGSSGGIAFSGANVLTFGAGSRLTVL.

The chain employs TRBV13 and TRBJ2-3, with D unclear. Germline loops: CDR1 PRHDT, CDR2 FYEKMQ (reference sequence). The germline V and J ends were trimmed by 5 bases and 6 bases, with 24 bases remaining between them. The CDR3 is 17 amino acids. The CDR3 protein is CASSPSRRAKPEDTQYF. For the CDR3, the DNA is TGTGCCAGCAGCCCCTCCCGCCGGGCAAAACCCGAGGATACGCAGTATTTT.

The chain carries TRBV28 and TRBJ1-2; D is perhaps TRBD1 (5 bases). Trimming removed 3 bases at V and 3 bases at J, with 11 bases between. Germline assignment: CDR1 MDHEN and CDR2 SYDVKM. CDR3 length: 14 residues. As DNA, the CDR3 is TGTGCCAGCAGTTTGAGTGACAGATACTATGGCTACACCTTC. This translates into CASSLSDRYYGYTF.

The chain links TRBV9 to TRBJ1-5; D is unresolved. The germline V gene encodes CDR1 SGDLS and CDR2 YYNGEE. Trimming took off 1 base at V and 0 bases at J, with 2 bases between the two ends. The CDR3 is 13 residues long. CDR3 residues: CASSVHSNQPQHF. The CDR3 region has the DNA TGTGCCAGCAGCGTACATAGCAATCAGCCCCAGCATTTT.

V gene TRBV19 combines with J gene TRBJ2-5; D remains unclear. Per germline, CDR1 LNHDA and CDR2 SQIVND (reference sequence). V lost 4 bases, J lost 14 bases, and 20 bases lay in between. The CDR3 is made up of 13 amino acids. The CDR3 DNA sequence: TGTGCCAGTAGTACCCCCCAGGCCCGTGCTACCTACTTC. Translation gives CASSTPQARATYF. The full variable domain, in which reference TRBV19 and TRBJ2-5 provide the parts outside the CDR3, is DGGITQSPKYLFRKEGQNVTLSCEQNLNHDAMYWYRQDPGQGLRLIYYSQIVNDFQKGDIAEGYSVSREKKESFPLTVTSAQKNPTAFYLCASSTPQARATYFGPGTRLLVL.

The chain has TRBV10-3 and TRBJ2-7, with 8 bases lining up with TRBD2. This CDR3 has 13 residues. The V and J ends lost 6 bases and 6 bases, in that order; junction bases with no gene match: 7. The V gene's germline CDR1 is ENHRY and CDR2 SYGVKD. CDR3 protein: CAIRPGLDGEQYF. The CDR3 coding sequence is TGTGCCATCAGACCGGGACTAGACGGCGAGCAGTACTTC.

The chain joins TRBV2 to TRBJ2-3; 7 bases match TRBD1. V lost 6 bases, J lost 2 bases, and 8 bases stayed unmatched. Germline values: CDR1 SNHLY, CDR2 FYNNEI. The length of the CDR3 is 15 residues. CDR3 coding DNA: TGTGCCAGCAGAAAACGGGACAGCTCCACAGATACGCAGTATTTT. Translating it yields CASRKRDSSTDTQYF.

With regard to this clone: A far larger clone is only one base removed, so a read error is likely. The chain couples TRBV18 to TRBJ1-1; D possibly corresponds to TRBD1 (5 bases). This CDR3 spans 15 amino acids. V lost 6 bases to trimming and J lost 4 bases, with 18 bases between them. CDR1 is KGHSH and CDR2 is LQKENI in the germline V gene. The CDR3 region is CASSSPGLQSTEAFF. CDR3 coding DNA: TGTGCCAGCTCGTCACCGGGACTCCAGAGCACTGAAGCTTTCTTT. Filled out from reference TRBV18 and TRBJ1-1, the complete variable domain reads NAGVMQNPRHLVRRRGQEARLRCSPMKGHSHVYWYRQLPEEGLKFMVYLQKENIIDESGMPKERFSAEFPKEGPSILRIQQVVRGDSAAYFCASSSPGLQSTEAFFGQGTRLTVV.

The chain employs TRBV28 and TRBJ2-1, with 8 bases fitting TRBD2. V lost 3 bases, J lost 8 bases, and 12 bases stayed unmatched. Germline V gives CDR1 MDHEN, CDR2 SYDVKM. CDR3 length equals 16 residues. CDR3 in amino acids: CASSLGTSTFNDEQFF. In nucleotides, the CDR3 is TGTGCCAGCAGTTTGGGGACTAGTACGTTTAACGATGAGCAGTTCTTC.

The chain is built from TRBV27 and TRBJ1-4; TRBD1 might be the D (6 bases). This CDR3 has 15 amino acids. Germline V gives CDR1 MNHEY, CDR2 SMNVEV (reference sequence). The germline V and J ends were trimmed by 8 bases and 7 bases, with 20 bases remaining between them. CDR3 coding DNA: TGTGCCAGCGGACCCTCTTGGGGGCGCGGTGAAAAACTGTTTTTT. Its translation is CASGPSWGRGEKLFF. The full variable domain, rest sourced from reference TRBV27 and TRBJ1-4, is EAQVTQNPRYLITVTGKKLTVTCSQNMNHEYMSWYRQDPGLGLRQIYYSMNVEVTDKGDVPEGYKVSRKEKRNFPLILESPSPNQTSLYFCASGPSWGRGEKLFFGSGTQLSVL.

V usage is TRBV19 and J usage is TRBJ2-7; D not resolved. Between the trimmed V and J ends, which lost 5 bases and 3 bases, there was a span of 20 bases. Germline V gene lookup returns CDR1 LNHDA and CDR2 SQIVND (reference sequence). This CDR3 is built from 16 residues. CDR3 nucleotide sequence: TGTGCCAGTAGTGCCGAAGGGCAGGTGGGGTACTACGAGCAGTACTTC. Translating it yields CASSAEGQVGYYEQYF.

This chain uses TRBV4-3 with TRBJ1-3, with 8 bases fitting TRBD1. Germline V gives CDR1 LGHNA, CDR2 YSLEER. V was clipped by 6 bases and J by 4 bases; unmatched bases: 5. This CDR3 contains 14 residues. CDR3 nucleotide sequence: TGCGCCAGCAGGGAGGGACAGGCAGGAAACACCATATATTTT. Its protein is CASREGQAGNTIYF.

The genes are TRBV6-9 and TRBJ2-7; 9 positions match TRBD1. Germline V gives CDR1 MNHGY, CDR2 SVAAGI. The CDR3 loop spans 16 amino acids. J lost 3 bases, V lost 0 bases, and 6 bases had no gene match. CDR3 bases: TGTGCCAGCAGTTATTCCCGGGGGGACAGGGACTACGAGCAGTACTTC. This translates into CASSYSRGDRDYEQYF.

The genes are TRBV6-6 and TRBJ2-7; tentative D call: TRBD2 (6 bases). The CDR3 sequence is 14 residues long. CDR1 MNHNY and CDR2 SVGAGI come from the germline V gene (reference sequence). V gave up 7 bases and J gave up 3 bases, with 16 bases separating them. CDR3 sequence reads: CASTPGVVRYEQYF. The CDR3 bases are TGTGCCAGCACCCCGGGGGTAGTGCGCTACGAGCAGTACTTC.